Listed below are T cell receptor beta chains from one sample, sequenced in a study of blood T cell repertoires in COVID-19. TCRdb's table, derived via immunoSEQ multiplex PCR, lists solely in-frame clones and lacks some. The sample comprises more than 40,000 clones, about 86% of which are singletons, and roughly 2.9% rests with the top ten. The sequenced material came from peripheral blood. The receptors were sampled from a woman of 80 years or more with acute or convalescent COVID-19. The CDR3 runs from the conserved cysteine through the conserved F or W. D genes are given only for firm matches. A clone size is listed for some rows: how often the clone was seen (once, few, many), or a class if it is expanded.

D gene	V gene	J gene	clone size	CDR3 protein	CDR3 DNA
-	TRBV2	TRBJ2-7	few	CASSLTGYEQYF	TGTGCCAGCAGTTTAACAGGGTACGAGCAGTACTTC
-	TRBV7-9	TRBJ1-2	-	CASSLAGGHYGYTF	TGTGCCAGCAGCTTAGCGGGGGGACACTATGGCTACACCTTC
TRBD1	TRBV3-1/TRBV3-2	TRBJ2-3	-	CASSRRTGGYTDTQYF	TGTGCCAGCAGCCGCAGGACAGGGGGTTACACAGATACGCAGTATTTT
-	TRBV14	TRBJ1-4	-	CASSLPGREKLFF	TGTGCCAGCAGCCTCCCTGGGCGTGAAAAACTGTTTTTT
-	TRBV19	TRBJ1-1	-	CASSMQGVTEAFF	TGTGCCAGTAGTATGCAGGGTGTGACTGAAGCTTTCTTT
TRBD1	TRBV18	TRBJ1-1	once	CASGGQTNTEAFF	TGTGCCAGCGGGGGACAGACGAACACTGAAGCTTTCTTT
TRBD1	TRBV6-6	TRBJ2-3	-	CASRDRDTDTQYF	TGTGCCAGCAGGGACAGGGACACAGATACGCAGTATTTT
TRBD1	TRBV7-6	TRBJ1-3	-	CASSTGRGPGNTIYF	TGTGCCAGCAGCACGGGAAGGGGGCCTGGAAACACCATATATTTT
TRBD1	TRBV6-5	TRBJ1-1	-	CASSYSSGGGTEAFF	TGTGCCAGCAGTTACTCGTCAGGGGGCGGCACTGAAGCTTTCTTT
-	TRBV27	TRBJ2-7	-	CASSPLRQGEEEQYF	TGTGCCAGCAGTCCCCTCCGGCAGGGGGAGGAAGAGCAGTACTTC
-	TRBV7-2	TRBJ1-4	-	CASSLARGGREKLFF	TGTGCCAGCAGCTTAGCCCGGGGGGGTAGGGAAAAACTGTTTTTT
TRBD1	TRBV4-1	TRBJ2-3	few	CASSQFGQGDTDTQYF	TGCGCCAGCAGCCAATTCGGACAGGGAGACACAGATACGCAGTATTTT
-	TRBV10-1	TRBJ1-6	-	CASSGGLNSPLHF	TGCGCCAGCAGCGGCGGATTAAATTCACCCCTCCACTTT
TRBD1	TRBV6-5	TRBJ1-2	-	CASSWGQGNPGYTF	TGTGCCAGCAGTTGGGGACAGGGGAACCCGGGCTACACCTTC
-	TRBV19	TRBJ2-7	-	CASRGLVDYEQYF	TGTGCCAGTAGGGGCCTTGTAGACTACGAGCAGTACTTC
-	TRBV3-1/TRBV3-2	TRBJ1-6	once	CASSQDLAGRAPLHF	TGTGCCAGCAGCCAAGATCTTGCAGGGCGCGCACCCCTCCACTTT
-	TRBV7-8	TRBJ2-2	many	CASSLGGTNTGELFF	TGTGCCAGCAGCTTGGGGGGAACTAACACCGGGGAGCTGTTTTTT
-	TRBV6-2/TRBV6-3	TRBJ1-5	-	CASSPRGVSNQPQHF	TGTGCCAGCAGCCCCAGGGGAGTGAGCAATCAGCCCCAGCATTTT
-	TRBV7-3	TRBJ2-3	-	CASSLTVTSTDTQYF	TGTGCCAGCAGCTTAACGGTCACTAGCACAGATACGCAGTATTTT
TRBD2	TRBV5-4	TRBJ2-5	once	CASRPGSGGQETQYF	TGTGCCAGCAGGCCAGGGTCGGGGGGCCAAGAGACCCAGTACTTC
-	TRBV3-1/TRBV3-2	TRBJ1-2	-	CASSQVVLNYGYTF	TGTGCCAGCAGCCAAGTGGTACTTAACTATGGCTACACCTTC
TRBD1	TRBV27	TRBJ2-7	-	CASSGLGQVSSYEQYF	TGTGCCAGCAGTGGCCTGGGACAGGTCAGCTCCTACGAGCAGTACTTC
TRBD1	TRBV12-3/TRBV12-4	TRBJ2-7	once	CASSLPIRGLEYF	TGTGCCAGCAGTTTACCTATCAGGGGGCTGGAGTACTTC
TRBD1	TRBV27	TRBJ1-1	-	CASTRSGGGTEAFF	TGTGCCAGCACCAGATCAGGGGGCGGCACTGAAGCTTTCTTT